Shown below are 13 T cell receptor beta chains from a single sample sequenced in a study of beta chain features in type 1 diabetes. The entirety of the isolated RNA underwent reverse transcription, so expressed TCRB transcripts were sequenced. TCRdb keeps only in-frame clones here, not all; method: immunoSEQ multiplex PCR. The sample yields around 310,000 clones, about 11% seen once. Sequenced material: naive CD4+ T cells from blood. The origin of the receptors is a woman in her 30s in good health.

To note about this clone: The same CDR3 also results from other DNA sequences found in this sample. The rearrangement uses TRBV9 and TRBJ2-7, with 7 bases identical to TRBD1. J lost 0 bases, V lost 3 bases, and 3 bases had no gene match. The CDR3 is made up of 14 amino acids. Germline-derived CDR1 and CDR2 are SGDLS and YYNGEE. CDR3 sequence (DNA): TGTGCCAGCAGCGCTACAGGGGACTCCTACGAGCAGTACTTC. Protein: CASSATGDSYEQYF.

The gene calls are TRBV7-9 and TRBJ2-5; D may be TRBD1 (6 bases). Trimming shortened V by 5 bases and J by 2 bases, and 24 bases separated the two germline ends. Looked up from germline, CDR1 is SEHNR and CDR2 is FQNEAQ (reference sequence). This CDR3 is built from 18 residues. The CDR3 here is CASSLWDTGVSGQETQYF. CDR3 sequence (DNA): TGTGCCAGCAGCCTATGGGACACGGGTGTCTCGGGTCAAGAGACCCAGTACTTC.

The chain uses TRBV29-1 and TRBJ2-1; TRBD1 matches at 7 bases. The CDR3 contains 13 residues. The ends lost 6 bases at V and 1 base at J; junction bases unmatched: 3. The V gene's germline CDR1 is SQVTM and CDR2 ANQGSEA. In DNA form, the CDR3 reads TGCAGCGTGTGGGACAGATCCTACAATGAGCAGTTCTTC. Protein product: CSVWDRSYNEQFF.

This chain links TRBV9 with TRBJ2-1; 12 nucleotides match TRBD2. This CDR3 is 15 amino acids long. Trimming cost V 0 bases and J 6 bases; bases outside gene matches: 1. Germline CDR1 reads SGDLS; CDR2 reads YYNGEE. The CDR3 region is CASSVELAGGNEQFF. Here the CDR3 DNA reads TGTGCCAGCAGCGTAGAACTAGCGGGAGGCAATGAGCAGTTCTTC.

The J gene is TRBJ2-3, the V gene TRBV4-2; 7 nucleotides line up with TRBD2. The CDR3 runs 18 residues. CDR1 is LGHNA and CDR2 is YNFKEQ in the germline V gene. V shed 0 bases and J 0 bases; nucleotides not matched to a gene: 9. CDR3 residues: CASSQEFASRGSTDTQYF. The CDR3 nucleotides are TGTGCCAGCAGCCAAGAATTTGCGTCGCGGGGGAGCACAGATACGCAGTATTTT.

Notes on this clone: The junction and the germline gene differ at one end; a read error may be behind it. The CDR3 protein is CASSLAGGVNEQFF. The DNA of the CDR3 is TGTGCTAGCAGCTTAGCGGGAGGGGTCAATGAGCAGTTCTTC. This chain connects TRBV7-7 to TRBJ2-1, with 11 bases fitting TRBD2. Germline V CDR1 and CDR2: SSHAT, FNYEAQ (reference sequence). CDR3 length equals 14 residues.

This chain links TRBV5-6 with TRBJ2-3; D is possibly TRBD2 (5 bases). This CDR3 has 17 amino acids. CDR1 SGHDT and CDR2 YYEEEE come from the germline V gene. The V end lost 5 bases, the J end lost 2 bases, and 21 bases lay between the germline ends. The CDR3 is CASSPRSKRRLTDTQYF. The CDR3 DNA is TGTGCCAGCAGTCCCCGGTCTAAGCGGAGACTCACAGATACGCAGTATTTT. Using reference TRBV5-6 and TRBJ2-3 for the parts outside the CDR3, the full variable domain is DAGVTQSPTHLIKTRGQQVTLRCSPKSGHDTVSWYQQALGQGPQFIFQYYEEEERQRGNFPDRFSGHQFPNYSSELNVNALLLGDSALYLCASSPRSKRRLTDTQYFGPGTRLTVL.

This chain links TRBV25-1 with TRBJ2-7; tentatively, D is TRBD2 (5 bases). The germline CDR1 and CDR2 sequences are MGHDK and SYGVNS. The ends were cut back, 3 bases at V and 0 bases at J, with 9 bases in the middle. This CDR3 contains 14 residues. CDR3 coding DNA: TGTGCCAGCAGTGATTACGGGGACTCCTACGAGCAGTACTTC. As protein: CASSDYGDSYEQYF.

The V gene is TRBV28, the J gene TRBJ2-3, with D possibly TRBD2 on 5 matching bases. CDR3 length equals 14 residues. CDR1 is MDHEN and CDR2 is SYDVKM in the germline V gene. The V end lost 4 bases, the J end lost 4 bases, and 12 bases lay between the germline ends. CDR3 protein: CASSSGPAADTQYF. The CDR3, as DNA: TGTGCCAGCAGTTCCGGGCCAGCGGCAGATACGCAGTATTTT.

Only a few counts were recorded for this clone. The chain uses TRBV13 and TRBJ2-1; 8 bases align to TRBD2. This CDR3 is built from 15 residues. V gave up 4 bases and J gave up 5 bases; unmatched junction bases: 7. The V gene's germline CDR1 is PRHDT and CDR2 FYEKMQ (reference sequence). CDR3 in amino acids: CASSWAAGEDNEQFF. The DNA for the CDR3 is TGTGCCAGCAGCTGGGCAGCGGGGGAAGACAATGAGCAGTTCTTC.

This clone was found a few times. This chain links TRBV29-1 with TRBJ2-6; tentative D call: TRBD2 (6 bases). Germline-derived CDR1 and CDR2 are SQVTM and ANQGSEA. V was trimmed by 6 bases and J by 0 bases, leaving 18 bases between them. The length of the CDR3 is 17 residues. As DNA, the CDR3 is TGCAGCGTCAATGGAGGGGTCTTGAACTCTGGGGCCAACGTCCTGACTTTC. The encoded protein is CSVNGGVLNSGANVLTF.

This clone was counted only a few times. The V and J genes are TRBV7-3 and TRBJ2-1; D is possibly TRBD2 (5 bases). Germline V gene sequence: CDR1 SGHTA, CDR2 FQGTGA. Trimming took off 5 bases at V and 7 bases at J, with 18 bases between the two ends. This CDR3 contains 15 residues. CDR3 DNA sequence: TGTGCCAGCAGCCAAAACCCATCTAGCTTTAATGAGCAGTTCTTC. Translating it yields CASSQNPSSFNEQFF.

This clone was observed a handful of times. The rearrangement uses TRBV6-5 and TRBJ2-2, with 8 positions matching TRBD1. V lost 4 bases and J lost 4; bases outside the gene matches: 2. The CDR3 totals 14 residues. Germline V gives CDR1 MNHEY, CDR2 SVGAGI. The CDR3 loop reads CASSSDRGTGELFF. The CDR3 DNA reads TGTGCCAGCAGTTCCGACAGGGGCACCGGGGAGCTGTTTTTT.